What follows is one T cell receptor beta chain and its context. This record belongs to a study of cytomegalovirus exposure and HLA in healthy donors. The primer mix had 60 Vbeta and 13 Jbeta primers. Generated by immunoSEQ multiplex PCR, the TCRdb table keeps only in-frame clones and is missing some. The sample contains 70,000 to 95,000 clones, about 78% of which appear only once. The sequenced sample was PBMCs. This receptor was taken from a man aged 40-49 years in good health and CMV-seronegative.

CDR3 bases: TGCGCCAGCAGCTTGGGGCTAAGTAGCGGGAGTCCGTCAGATACGCAGTATTTT. Protein sequence: CASSLGLSSGSPSDTQYF. The chain joins TRBV5-1 to TRBJ2-3; TRBD2 agrees at 9 bases. This CDR3 has 18 amino acids. Germline loops: CDR1 SGHRS, CDR2 YFSETQ. V lost 0 bases, J lost 4 bases, and 12 bases stayed unmatched.